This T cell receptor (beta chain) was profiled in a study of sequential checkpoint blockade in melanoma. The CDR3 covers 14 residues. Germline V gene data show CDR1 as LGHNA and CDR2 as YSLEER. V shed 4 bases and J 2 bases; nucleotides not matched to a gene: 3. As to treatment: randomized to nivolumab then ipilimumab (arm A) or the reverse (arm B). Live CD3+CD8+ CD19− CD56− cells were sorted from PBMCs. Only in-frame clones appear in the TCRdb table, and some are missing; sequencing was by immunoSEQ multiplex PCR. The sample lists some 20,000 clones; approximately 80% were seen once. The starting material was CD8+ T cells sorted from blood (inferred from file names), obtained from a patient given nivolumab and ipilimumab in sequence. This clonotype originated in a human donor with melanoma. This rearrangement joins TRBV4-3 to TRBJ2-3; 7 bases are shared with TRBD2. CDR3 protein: CASSPSGDTDTQYF. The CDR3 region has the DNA TGCGCCAGCAGCCCAAGCGGGGACACAGATACGCAGTATTTT.